Listed here are 18 T cell receptor beta chains from one sample, sequenced in a study of blood T cell repertoires in COVID-19. Sequencing used immunoSEQ multiplex PCR; TCRdb keeps in-frame clones, though not all of them. Here the sample spans 200,000 to 250,000 clones, more than 85% being singletons. The material sequenced was peripheral blood. All receptors come from a man between 60 and 75 years old with COVID-19, enrolled during active disease.

This chain links TRBV5-5 with TRBJ1-6, with no clear D. CDR3 size: 15 residues. The V end was cut by 4 bases, the J end by 7 bases, with 15 bases between. Germline CDR1 SGHKS, CDR2 YYEKEE (reference sequence). CDR3 in amino acids: CASSPSATGNSPLHF. The CDR3 bases are TGTGCCAGCAGCCCCTCAGCCACGGGGAATTCACCCCTCCACTTT. The full variable domain, completed using reference TRBV5-5 and TRBJ1-6, is DAGVTQSPTHLIKTRGQQVTLRCSPISGHKSVSWYQQVLGQGPQFIFQYYEKEERGRGNFPDRFSARQFPNYSSELNVNALLLGDSALYLCASSPSATGNSPLHFGNGTRLTVT.

The chain joins TRBV4-2 to TRBJ2-7; 10 positions agree with TRBD2. Per the germline V gene, CDR1 is LGHNA and CDR2 is YNFKEQ. V shed 7 bases and J 3 bases; nucleotides not matched to a gene: 6. This CDR3 spans 14 amino acids. CDR3 DNA: TGTGCCAGCAATGGGGCTAGCGGGGGCTACGAGCAGTACTTC. It encodes CASNGASGGYEQYF.

The chain combines TRBV9 with TRBJ2-3, with 13 bases identical to TRBD2. V lost 0 bases and J lost 4; bases outside the gene matches: 2. This CDR3 comprises 16 residues. From germline, CDR1 is SGDLS and CDR2 YYNGEE. The CDR3 protein is CASSVGTSGSADTQYF. DNA for the CDR3: TGTGCCAGCAGCGTAGGGACTAGCGGGAGCGCAGATACGCAGTATTTT.

The rearrangement uses TRBV30 and TRBJ1-3; D gene uncertain. The CDR3 extends over 15 amino acids. Trimming removed 0 bases at V and 2 bases at J, with 11 bases between. Germline V gene lookup returns CDR1 GTSNPN and CDR2 SVGIG (reference sequence). DNA of the CDR3: TGTGCCTGGAGTGTGAGGGCCCTTACTGGAAACACCATATATTTT. This codes for CAWSVRALTGNTIYF.

The rearrangement joins TRBV5-6 to TRBJ2-1, with 8 bases lining up with TRBD1. This CDR3 spans 17 amino acids. J was trimmed by 4 bases and V by 0 bases; bases with no gene match: 9. Per germline, CDR1 SGHDT and CDR2 YYEEEE. This CDR3 reads CASSLAGRGRGYNEQFF. CDR3 coding DNA: TGTGCCAGCAGCTTGGCCGGCAGGGGGCGCGGGTACAATGAGCAGTTCTTC.

The chain is built from TRBV5-4 and TRBJ2-7; tentative D call: TRBD1 (6 bases). Trimming cost V 5 bases and J 5 bases, with 17 bases left between them. The germline V gene has CDR1 SGHNT and CDR2 YYREEE (reference sequence). The CDR3 is made up of 14 amino acids. CDR3 in amino acids: CASRATGFGDEQYF. CDR3 DNA: TGTGCCAGCAGAGCAACAGGGTTCGGGGACGAGCAGTACTTC.

V usage is TRBV19 and J usage is TRBJ2-7; 8 bases agree with TRBD1. The trim removed 4 bases at V and 5 bases at J, leaving 7 bases unmatched. This CDR3 region has 14 residues. Germline-derived CDR1 and CDR2 are LNHDA and SQIVND (reference sequence). As DNA, the CDR3 is TGTGCCAGTAGTAACGACAGGGGAGTTAACGAGCAGTACTTC. Its translation: CASSNDRGVNEQYF.

The CDR3 coding sequence is TGTGCCAGTCAACCCGTAGCGGGAGGCCCCTACGAGCAGTACTTC. It specifies CASQPVAGGPYEQYF. The rearrangement links TRBV27 to TRBJ2-7, with 10 bases aligning to TRBD2. Germline-derived CDR1 and CDR2 are MNHEY and SMNVEV (reference sequence). J was trimmed by 2 bases and V by 9 bases; bases with no gene match: 10. The CDR3 runs to 15 residues.

This chain joins TRBV29-1 and TRBJ1-1; 7 positions match TRBD1. V lost 7 bases to trimming and J lost 1 base; unmatched junction nucleotides: 3. The CDR3 has 12 residues. The germline CDR1 and CDR2 sequences are SQVTM and ANQGSEA. The CDR3 bases are TGCAGCGCGGGACAGTCGAACACTGAAGCTTTCTTT. Translation: CSAGQSNTEAFF.

On this clone itself: Sequence at one end of the junction differs from germline and may be a read error. The genes are TRBV5-5 and TRBJ2-7; D is perhaps TRBD2 (5 bases). Germline V lookup: CDR1 SGHKS, CDR2 YYEKEE (reference sequence). The CDR3 extends over 13 amino acids. The CDR3 sequence: CASSPDGPPLGDF. The CDR3 DNA reads TGTGCCAGCAGCCCTGACGGGCCCCCCCTCGGGGACTTC. Using reference TRBV5-5 and TRBJ2-7 for the parts outside the CDR3, the full variable domain is DAGVTQSPTHLIKTRGQQVTLRCSPISGHKSVSWYQQVLGQGPQFIFQYYEKEERGRGNFPDRFSARQFPNYSSELNVNALLLGDSALYLCASSPDGPPLGDFGPGTRLTVT.

The chain joins TRBV27 to TRBJ2-3, with D tentatively TRBD2 (6 bases). The CDR3 is 17 amino acids. The ends were cut back, 6 bases at V and 0 bases at J, with 19 bases in the middle. Germline loops: CDR1 MNHEY, CDR2 SMNVEV (reference sequence). Here the CDR3 reads CASRTAGRGLSTDTQYF. CDR3 in DNA: TGTGCCAGCAGAACAGCCGGGCGGGGCCTCAGCACAGATACGCAGTATTTT.

The chain carries TRBV2 and TRBJ1-5; TRBD1 aligns across 11 bases. CDR3 length: 15 amino acids. The J segment lost 6 bases and the V segment lost 3 bases, leaving 4 bases of the junction unmatched. Looked up from germline, CDR1 is SNHLY and CDR2 is FYNNEI. CDR3 protein: CASSDGQGASQPQHF. CDR3 nucleotide sequence: TGTGCCAGCAGTGATGGACAGGGGGCTTCTCAGCCCCAGCATTTT.

The chain has TRBV11-2 and TRBJ2-1; D is undetermined. CDR1 is SGHAT and CDR2 is FQNNGV in the germline V gene. This CDR3 spans 11 amino acids. The germline V and J ends were trimmed by 6 bases and 5 bases, with 5 bases remaining between them. The CDR3 DNA reads as TGTGCCAGCAGTATTAACAATGAGCAGTTCTTC. Residues: CASSINNEQFF.

The V call is TRBV7-6, the J call TRBJ2-1, with TRBD1 matching 7 bases. This CDR3 has 19 amino acids. V lost 1 base, J lost 3 bases, and 15 bases stayed unmatched. Germline V CDR1 and CDR2: SGHVS, FNYEAQ. CDR3 in amino acids: CASSLETGTPWTGYNEQFF. The CDR3 DNA reads TGTGCCAGCAGCTTAGAGACGGGGACACCCTGGACAGGCTACAATGAGCAGTTCTTC.

The rearrangement uses TRBV7-2 and TRBJ1-2; no reliable D call. The CDR3 length is 16 residues. Germline assignment: CDR1 SGHTA and CDR2 FQGNSA. With 1 base removed from V and 2 bases from J, the gap between germline ends came to 14 bases. The CDR3 DNA follows: TGTGCCAGCAGCTTAGTTCCGCAGGCGCTGAACTATGGCTACACCTTC. Its translation: CASSLVPQALNYGYTF.

The chain couples TRBV2 to TRBJ1-4; 9 positions agree with TRBD1. Germline-derived CDR1 and CDR2 are SNHLY and FYNNEI. The CDR3 loop spans 14 amino acids. V shed 9 bases, J shed 5 bases, and the junction held 7 bases outside the gene matches. CDR3 nucleotides: TGTGCCAGGAGGGGACAGGGAAAGAATGAAAAACTGTTTTTT. Translating gives CARRGQGKNEKLFF.

The chain employs TRBV19 and TRBJ1-2; no clear D. Germline loops: CDR1 LNHDA, CDR2 SQIVND (reference sequence). With 5 bases removed from V and 4 bases from J, the gap between germline ends came to 20 bases. The CDR3 consists of 16 residues. The CDR3 reads CASSFTGSAIFYGYTF. In DNA form, the CDR3 reads TGTGCCAGTAGTTTTACGGGATCAGCCATCTTCTATGGCTACACCTTC.

V and J are TRBV5-1 and TRBJ2-1; 7 bases agree with TRBD2. Germline CDR1 reads SGHRS; CDR2 reads YFSETQ. The CDR3 spans 18 residues. V was clipped by 3 bases and J by 0 bases; unmatched bases: 12. CDR3 in amino acids: CASSWVAGRGSSYNEQFF. The CDR3 DNA sequence: TGCGCCAGCAGCTGGGTTGCTGGGCGGGGGAGCTCCTACAATGAGCAGTTCTTC.